The T cell receptor beta chain under discussion was sequenced for a study of T cell responses to AZD1222 COVID-19 vaccine. TCRdb's copy holds only in-frame clones and misses some; the assay was immunoSEQ multiplex PCR. The sample contains approximately 190,000 clones, approximately 91% of which appear only once. In germline, CDR1 is MDHEN, CDR2 SYDVKM. V lost 7 bases and J lost 3, with 15 bases in between. The CDR3 runs to 14 residues. Here the sequenced sample was peripheral blood, taken on day 0 of AZD1222 vaccination. The V gene is TRBV28, the J gene TRBJ1-1, with D unresolved. The clonotype originates from an adult in good health. The CDR3: CASTPSRKYTEAFF. CDR3 DNA: TGTGCCAGCACTCCAAGCAGGAAGTACACTGAAGCTTTCTTT. Looking up the rest from reference TRBV28 and TRBJ1-1 gives the full variable domain: DVKVTQSSRYLVKRTGEKVFLECVQDMDHENMFWYRQDPGLGLRLIYFSYDVKMKEKGDIPEGYSVSREKKERFSLILESASTNQTSMYLCASTPSRKYTEAFFGQGTRLTVV.